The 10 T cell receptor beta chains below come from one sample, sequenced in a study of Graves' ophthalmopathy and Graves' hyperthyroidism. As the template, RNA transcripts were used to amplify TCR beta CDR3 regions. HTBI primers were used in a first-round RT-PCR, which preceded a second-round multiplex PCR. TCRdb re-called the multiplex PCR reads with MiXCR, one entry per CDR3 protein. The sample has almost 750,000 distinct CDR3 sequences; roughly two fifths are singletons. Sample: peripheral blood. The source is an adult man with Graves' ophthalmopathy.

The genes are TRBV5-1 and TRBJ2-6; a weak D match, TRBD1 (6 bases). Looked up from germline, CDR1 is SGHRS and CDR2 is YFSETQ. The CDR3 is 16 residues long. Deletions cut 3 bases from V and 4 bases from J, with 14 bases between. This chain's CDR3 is CASSSDRTDGANVLTF. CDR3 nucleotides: TGCGCCAGCAGCTCCGACAGGACGGACGGGGCCAACGTCCTGACTTTC.

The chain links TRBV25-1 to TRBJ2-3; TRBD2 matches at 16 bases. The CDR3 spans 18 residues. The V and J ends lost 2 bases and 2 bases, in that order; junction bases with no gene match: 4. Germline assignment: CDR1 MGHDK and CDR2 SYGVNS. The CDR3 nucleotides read TGTGCCAGCAGTGAAGGGACTAGCGGGGGGGTCTTCACAGATACGCAGTATTTT. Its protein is CASSEGTSGGVFTDTQYF.

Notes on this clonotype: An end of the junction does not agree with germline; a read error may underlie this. In DNA form, the CDR3 reads TGTGCCAGCAGATACTTAGGACAGGTGGCCTACGAGCAGTACTTC. Its protein is CASRYLGQVAYEQYF. V is TRBV6-6 and J is TRBJ2-7, with 7 bases that match TRBD1. CDR1 and CDR2 from the germline V gene are MNHNY and SVGAGI (reference sequence). This CDR3 is 15 amino acids long.

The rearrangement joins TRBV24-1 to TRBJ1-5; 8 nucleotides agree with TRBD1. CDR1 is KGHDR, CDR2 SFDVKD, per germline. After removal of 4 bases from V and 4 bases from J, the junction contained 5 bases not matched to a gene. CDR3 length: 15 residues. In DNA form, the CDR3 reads TGTGCCACCAGTGACCAGGGACAGGCTAATCAGCCCCAGCATTTT. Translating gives CATSDQGQANQPQHF.

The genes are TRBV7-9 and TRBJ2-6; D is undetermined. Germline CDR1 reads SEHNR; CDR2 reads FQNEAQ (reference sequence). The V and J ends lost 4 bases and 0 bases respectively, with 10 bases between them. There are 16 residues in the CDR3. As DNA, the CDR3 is TGTGCCAGCAGCTCAAGCGATTTCTCTGGGGCCAACGTCCTGACTTTC. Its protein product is CASSSSDFSGANVLTF.

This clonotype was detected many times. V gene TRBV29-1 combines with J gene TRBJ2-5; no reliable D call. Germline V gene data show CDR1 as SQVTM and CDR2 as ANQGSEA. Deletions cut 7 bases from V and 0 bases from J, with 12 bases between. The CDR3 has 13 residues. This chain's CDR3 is CSAADDNQETQYF. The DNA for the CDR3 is TGCAGCGCTGCTGACGACAACCAAGAGACCCAGTACTTC.

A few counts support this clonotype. CDR3 protein: CASSLMDRGINYGYTF. The CDR3 nucleotides are TGTGCCAGCTCACTGATGGACAGGGGGATTAACTATGGCTACACCTTC. The chain carries TRBV9 and TRBJ1-2, with TRBD1 matching over 10 bases. With V trimmed by 7 bases and J by 1 base, 10 bases remained unmatched. The CDR3 is 16 residues long. The germline CDR1 and CDR2 sequences are SGDLS and YYNGEE.

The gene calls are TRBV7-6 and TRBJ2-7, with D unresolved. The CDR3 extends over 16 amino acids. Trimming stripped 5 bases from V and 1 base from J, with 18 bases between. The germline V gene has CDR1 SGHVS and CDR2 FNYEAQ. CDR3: CASSRILHRRSYEQYF. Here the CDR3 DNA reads TGTGCCAGCAGCCGCATTTTACACCGACGGTCCTACGAGCAGTACTTC.

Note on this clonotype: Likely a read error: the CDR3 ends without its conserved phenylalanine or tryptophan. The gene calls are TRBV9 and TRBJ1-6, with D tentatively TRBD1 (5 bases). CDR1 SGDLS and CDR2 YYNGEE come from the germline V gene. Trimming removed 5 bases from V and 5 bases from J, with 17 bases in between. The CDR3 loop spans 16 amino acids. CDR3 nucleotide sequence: TGTGCCAGCAGTTCGGTTGCAGGGTTCAATAATTCACCCCTCCACCTT. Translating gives CASSSVAGFNNSPLHL.

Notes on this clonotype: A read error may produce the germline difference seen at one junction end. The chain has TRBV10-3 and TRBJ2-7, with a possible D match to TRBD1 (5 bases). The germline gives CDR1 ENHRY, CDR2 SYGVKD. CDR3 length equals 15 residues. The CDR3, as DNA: TGTGCCATCAGTGATACTGACAGTCCCGCCTACGAGCAGCACTTC. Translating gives CAISDTDSPAYEQHF.